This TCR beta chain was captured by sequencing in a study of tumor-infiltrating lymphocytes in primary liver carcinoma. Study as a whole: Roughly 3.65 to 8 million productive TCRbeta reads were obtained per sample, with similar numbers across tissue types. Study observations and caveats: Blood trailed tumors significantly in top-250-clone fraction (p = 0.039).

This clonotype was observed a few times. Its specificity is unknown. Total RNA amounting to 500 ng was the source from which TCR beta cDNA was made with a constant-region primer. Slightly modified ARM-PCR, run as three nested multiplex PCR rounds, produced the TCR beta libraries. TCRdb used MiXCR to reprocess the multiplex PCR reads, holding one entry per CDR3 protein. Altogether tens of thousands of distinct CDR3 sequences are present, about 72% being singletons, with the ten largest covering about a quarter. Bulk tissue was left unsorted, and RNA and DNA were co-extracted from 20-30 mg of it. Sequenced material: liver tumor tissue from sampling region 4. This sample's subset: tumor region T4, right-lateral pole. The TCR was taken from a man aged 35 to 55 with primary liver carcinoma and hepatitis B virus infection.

The CDR3 DNA follows: TGTGCCAGCAGTACAGGGGGGAGCGGGGAGCTGTTTTTT. Its translation: CASSTGGSGELFF. V is TRBV28 and J is TRBJ2-2; 8 nucleotides line up with TRBD1. V lost 5 bases, J lost 7 bases, and 3 bases stayed unmatched. In germline, CDR1 is MDHEN, CDR2 SYDVKM. This CDR3 comprises 13 residues.